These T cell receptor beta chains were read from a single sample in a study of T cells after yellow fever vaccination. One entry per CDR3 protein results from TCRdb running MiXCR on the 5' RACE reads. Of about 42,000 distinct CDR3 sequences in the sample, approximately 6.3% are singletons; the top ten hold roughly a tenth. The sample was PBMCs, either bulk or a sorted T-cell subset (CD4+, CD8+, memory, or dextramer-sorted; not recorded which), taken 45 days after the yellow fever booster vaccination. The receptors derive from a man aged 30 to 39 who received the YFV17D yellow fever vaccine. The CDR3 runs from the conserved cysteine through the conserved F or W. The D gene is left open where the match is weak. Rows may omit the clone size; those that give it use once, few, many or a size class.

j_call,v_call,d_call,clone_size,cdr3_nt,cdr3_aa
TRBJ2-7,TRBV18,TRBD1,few,TGTGCCAGCTCATCACTAAGGACAGGGGCCACACCCTACGAGCAGTACTTC,CASSSLRTGATPYEQYF
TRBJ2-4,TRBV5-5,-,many,TGTGCCAGCAGCTTGGAACCTGGGAACATTCAGTACTTC,CASSLEPGNIQYF
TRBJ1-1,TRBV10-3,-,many,TGTGCCACGGAGACAGACCCTGGCACTGAAGCTTTCTTT,CATETDPGTEAFF
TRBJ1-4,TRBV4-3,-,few,TGCGCCAGCAGCCAACGATACATTAATTACAGGGAAGCTAATGAAAAACTGTTTTTT,CASSQRYINYREANEKLFF
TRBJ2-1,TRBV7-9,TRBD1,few,TGTGCCAGCAGCCCGCCCTTCCGGGACAGGGCCTACAATGAGCAGTTCTTC,CASSPPFRDRAYNEQFF
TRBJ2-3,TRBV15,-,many,TGTGCCACCAGCAATTTGTTCACAGATACGCAGTATTTT,CATSNLFTDTQYF
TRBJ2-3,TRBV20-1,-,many,TGCAGTGCGGACGACGGCAGGTACAGCACAGATACGCAGTATTTT,CSADDGRYSTDTQYF
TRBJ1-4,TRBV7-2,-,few,TGTGCCAGCAGCTTAGGGGCGAGGTCAGAAAAACTGTTTTTT,CASSLGARSEKLFF
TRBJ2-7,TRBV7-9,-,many,TGTGCCAGCAGCTTAGCGCTCTACGAGCAGTACTTC,CASSLALYEQYF
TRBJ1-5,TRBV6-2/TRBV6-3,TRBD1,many,TGTGCCAGCAGTGGGACAGGGGGGCGTCAGCCCCAGCATTTT,CASSGTGGRQPQHF
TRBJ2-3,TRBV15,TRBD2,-,TGTGCCACCAGCACACGGAGGCTAGCGGGAGGGCTCGGGGCAGATACGCAGTATTTT,CATSTRRLAGGLGADTQYF
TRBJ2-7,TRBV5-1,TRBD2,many,TGCGCCAGCAGCTTGGGGGCTAGCGGGAGCTACGAGCAGTACTTC,CASSLGASGSYEQYF
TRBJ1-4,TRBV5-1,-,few,TGCGCCAGCAGCAGGGGGTTTGCAACTAATGAAAAACTGTTTTTT,CASSRGFATNEKLFF
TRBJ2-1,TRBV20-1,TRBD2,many,TGCAGTGTTAGGGAGGGAGGCCGGGGTGAGCAGTTCTTC,CSVREGGRGEQFF
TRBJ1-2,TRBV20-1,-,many,TGCAGTGCTAGACGAACAGGCTCCAGCCATGGCTACACCTTC,CSARRTGSSHGYTF
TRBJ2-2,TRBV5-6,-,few,TGTGCCAGCAGCCCGCTGGAACACGTGAACACCGGGGAGCTGTTTTTT,CASSPLEHVNTGELFF
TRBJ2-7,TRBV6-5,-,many,TGTGCCAGCAGAACCCCAGGGGCCCTAGACTACGAGCAGTACTTC,CASRTPGALDYEQYF
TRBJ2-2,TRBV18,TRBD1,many,TGTGCCAGCTCACCGAAGACAGGGGGCACCGGGGAGCTGTTTTTT,CASSPKTGGTGELFF
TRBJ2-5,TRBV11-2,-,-,TGTGCCAGCAGCTTAAGAGGAGGGGGATCGGGGTTCGGAGAGACCCAGTACTTC,CASSLRGGGSGFGETQYF
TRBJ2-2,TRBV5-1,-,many,TGCGCCAGCAGCTTGGCGGCAGCTGGAACCGGGGAGCTGTTTTTT,CASSLAAAGTGELFF
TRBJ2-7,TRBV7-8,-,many,TGTGCCAGCAGCTTAACCGAGGGCCGTGGATACGAGCAGTACTTC,CASSLTEGRGYEQYF
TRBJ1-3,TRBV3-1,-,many,TGTGCCAGCAGCCAAGAGGTTGGGTCTGGAAACACCATATATTTT,CASSQEVGSGNTIYF
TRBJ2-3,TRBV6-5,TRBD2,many,TGTGCCAGCAGTTACGGGCGGGAGATCACAGATACGCAGTATTTT,CASSYGREITDTQYF
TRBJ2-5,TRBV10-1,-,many,TGCGCCAGCAGTGAGTCCGGAGAGACCCAGTACTTC,CASSESGETQYF
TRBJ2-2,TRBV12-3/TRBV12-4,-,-,TGTGCCAGCGGCACCGGGGAGCTGTTTTTT,CASGTGELFF
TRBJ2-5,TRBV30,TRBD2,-,TGTGCCTGGACGCGGGGGAGAATGGGAGTCGGGATCGGGGAGACCCAGTACTTC,CAWTRGRMGVGIGETQYF
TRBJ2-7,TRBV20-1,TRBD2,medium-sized,TGCAGTGCTACGGGGGGGAGATACGAGCAGTACTTC,CSATGGRYEQYF